The 25 T cell receptor beta chains listed next were all sequenced from one sample in a study of regulatory T cells in long-lasting Graves disease. In building TCR beta libraries, iRepertoire HTBI primers were used together with Arm-PCR of CDR3 regions. TCRdb called the multiplex PCR reads again in MiXCR, with one record for every CDR3 protein. Found here are about half a million distinct CDR3 sequences, under 25% of them singletons; the top ten hold about 12%. The time point here: persistent/refractory GD, antithyroid drugs over 5 years with positive TRAb. Extracted RNA from PBMCs served as the source of the TCR library. Source: peripheral blood mononuclear cells (PBMCs), taken when the disease was refractory, from a patient treated with antithyroid drugs. The receptor source for this set is a female donor with Graves disease.

This clonotype was counted many times. The chain couples TRBV28 to TRBJ1-6; TRBD1 aligns across 7 bases. The CDR3 sequence is 15 residues long. Germline lookup yields CDR1 MDHEN and CDR2 SYDVKM. The ends lost 5 bases at V and 7 bases at J; junction bases unmatched: 8. CDR3 sequence reads: CASSPGDSRNSPLHF. The CDR3 DNA follows: TGTGCCAGCAGTCCCGGGGACAGCCGAAATTCACCCCTCCACTTT.

This clonotype was counted at least ten times. The chain has TRBV28 and TRBJ2-7; 7 bases fit TRBD2. The CDR3 totals 14 residues. The germline V gene encodes CDR1 MDHEN and CDR2 SYDVKM. Trimming removed 3 bases from V and 2 bases from J; junction bases left unmatched: 4. The CDR3 nucleotides are TGTGCCAGCAGTTTTGGGCGGGGGACCTACGAGCAGTACTTC. Protein product: CASSFGRGTYEQYF.

The chain employs TRBV12-3 or TRBV12-4 and TRBJ1-2; TRBD1 matches 7 bases. This CDR3 contains 15 residues. Trimming cost V 5 bases and J 2 bases; bases outside gene matches: 8. The CDR3 loop reads CASSSRDRSNYGYTF. The CDR3 nucleotides read TGTGCCAGCAGTAGCCGGGACAGAAGCAACTATGGCTACACCTTC.

CDR3 sequence: CSARTEVEGRPQHF. CDR3 DNA sequence: TGCAGTGCTAGGACGGAGGTAGAAGGGCGGCCCCAGCATTTT. The J gene is TRBJ1-5, the V gene TRBV20-1; no clear D. The CDR3 runs to 14 residues. CDR1 is DFQATT, CDR2 SNEGSKA, per germline (reference sequence). The ends were cut back, 3 bases at V and 9 bases at J, with 18 bases in the middle.

This clonotype has ten or more counts. This chain joins TRBV28 and TRBJ2-7, with 8 nucleotides matching TRBD1. Germline V lookup: CDR1 MDHEN, CDR2 SYDVKM. The CDR3 has 14 residues. Trimming took 5 bases from V and 3 from J; bases not matched to a gene: 6. As DNA, the CDR3 is TGTGCCAGCAGTCCCACCGGGACAGGCTACGAGCAGTACTTC. It codes for CASSPTGTGYEQYF. Using reference TRBV28 and TRBJ2-7 for the parts outside the CDR3, the full variable domain is DVKVTQSSRYLVKRTGEKVFLECVQDMDHENMFWYRQDPGLGLRLIYFSYDVKMKEKGDIPEGYSVSREKKERFSLILESASTNQTSMYLCASSPTGTGYEQYFGPGTRLTVT.

In this sample, this clonotype turned up a few times. The V and J genes are TRBV19 and TRBJ2-4, with 8 bases lining up with TRBD1. The V gene's germline CDR1 is LNHDA and CDR2 SQIVND (reference sequence). The CDR3 is 14 amino acids. Trimming cost V 4 bases and J 9 bases; bases outside gene matches: 8. CDR3 nucleotides: TGTGCCAGTAGTACCGGACAGGGAAAGGGCATTCAGTACTTC. As protein: CASSTGQGKGIQYF.

This clonotype was recorded a few times. This rearrangement joins TRBV7-8 to TRBJ1-5; weak D call: TRBD1 (6 bases). This CDR3 is built from 22 residues. V lost 1 base and J lost 7, with 35 bases in between. Germline V lookup: CDR1 SGHVS, CDR2 FQNEAQ. The CDR3 region is CASSLGLGRIRQGSYKGQPQHF. CDR3 nucleotide sequence: TGTGCCAGCAGCTTAGGACTAGGAAGGATACGCCAGGGGAGCTACAAGGGGCAGCCCCAGCATTTT.

Many counts were recorded for this clonotype. The chain joins TRBV29-1 to TRBJ1-4, with 7 bases matching TRBD1. The CDR3 has 13 residues. V was clipped by 5 bases and J by 4 bases; unmatched bases: 4. CDR1 is SQVTM and CDR2 is ANQGSEA in the germline V gene. The CDR3 loop is CSVSRQGNEKLFF. The CDR3 nucleotides are TGCAGCGTTTCGAGACAGGGTAATGAAAAACTGTTTTTT.

The chain combines TRBV4-1 with TRBJ2-7; D perhaps matches TRBD1 (5 bases). The V gene's germline CDR1 is MGHRA and CDR2 YSYEKL. Trimming removed 1 base at V and 5 bases at J, with 15 bases between. The CDR3 is 15 amino acids. DNA for the CDR3: TGCGCCAGCAGCCAAGTGAAGGGGTTTCAGCACGAGCAGTACTTC. As protein: CASSQVKGFQHEQYF.

This clonotype occurred a few times. V and J are TRBV6-1 and TRBJ2-7, with 7 bases fitting TRBD1. V was clipped by 6 bases and J by 3 bases; unmatched bases: 11. Germline V gene lookup returns CDR1 MNHNS and CDR2 SASEGT. This CDR3 contains 15 residues. This CDR3 reads CASSRDRTGFYEQYF. CDR3 bases: TGTGCCAGCAGCCGCGACCGGACAGGATTCTACGAGCAGTACTTC.

At least ten counts were recorded for this clonotype. The chain combines TRBV7-2 with TRBJ1-5; the D is unclear. The CDR3 has 14 amino acids. Germline V lookup: CDR1 SGHTA, CDR2 FQGNSA. Trimming removed 3 bases from V and 0 bases from J, with 6 bases in between. As DNA, the CDR3 is TGTGCCAGCAGCTTGGTGAATAGCAATCAGCCCCAGCATTTT. This encodes CASSLVNSNQPQHF.

With respect to this clonotype: This may stem from a read error, because a much larger clone lies one nucleotide away. The rearrangement links TRBV5-1 to TRBJ1-1, with D possibly matching TRBD1 (5 bases). Germline values: CDR1 SGHRS, CDR2 YFSETQ. This CDR3 contains 14 residues. Between the trimmed V and J ends, which lost 0 bases and 5 bases, there was a span of 11 bases. The CDR3 reads CASSLEPGATEAFF. The CDR3 DNA reads TGCGCCAGCAGCTTGGAACCCGGGGCGACTGAAGCTTTCTTT.

This chain joins TRBV7-2 and TRBJ1-1; no clear D gene. The CDR3 extends over 14 amino acids. Between the trimmed V and J ends, which lost 5 bases and 1 base, there was a span of 11 bases. The V gene's germline CDR1 is SGHTA and CDR2 FQGNSA. As DNA, the CDR3 is TGTGCCAGCAGCCCCAATCCGGGGAACACTGAAGCTTTCTTT. Its translation is CASSPNPGNTEAFF.

This clonotype was counted many times. The rearrangement uses TRBV6-4 and TRBJ2-7; the D gene is possibly TRBD1 (6 bases). V was cut by 4 bases and J by 4 bases, with 20 bases left in between. CDR1 and CDR2 (germline): MRHNA, SNTAGT. CDR3 length: 16 residues. Written as DNA, the CDR3 is TGTGCCAGCAGTGGTTGTCTCGGACAGCGGCGGTACGAGCAGTACTTC. Encoded protein: CASSGCLGQRRYEQYF.

With regard to this clonotype: This may come from a read error, since a much larger clone is one base off. This is likely a read error, given that the CDR3 carries no conserved phenylalanine or tryptophan at its end. The chain combines TRBV7-2 with TRBJ1-5; 7 bases are shared with TRBD1. Trimming cost V 4 bases and J 3 bases; bases outside gene matches: 6. Germline V gene sequence: CDR1 SGHTA, CDR2 FQGNSA. This CDR3 is 15 amino acids long. The CDR3 spells CASSSLGQNNQPQHL. The CDR3 nucleotides read TGTGCCAGCAGCTCCCTGGGACAGAACAATCAGCCCCAGCATTTA.

This clonotype was counted only a few times. The chain couples TRBV20-1 to TRBJ2-5; unclear D gene. Trimming took 0 bases from V and 5 from J, leaving 19 bases between them. The germline V gene encodes CDR1 DFQATT and CDR2 SNEGSKA (reference sequence). The CDR3 extends over 16 amino acids. The CDR3 region is CSARDHVSVRGETQYF. The CDR3 DNA reads TGCAGTGCTAGAGATCACGTTTCGGTCCGTGGGGAGACCCAGTACTTC.

This clonotype was detected only a few times. The chain employs TRBV9 and TRBJ2-2; 9 bases align to TRBD2. This CDR3 region has 15 residues. Trimming took 4 bases from V and 5 from J; bases not matched to a gene: 6. Germline CDR1 is SGDLS and CDR2 is YYNGEE. The CDR3 DNA is TGTGCCAGCAGCACATCTAGCGGGGATACCGGGGAGCTGTTTTTT. Translation: CASSTSSGDTGELFF.

This clonotype was seen at least ten times. CDR3 in amino acids: CASSPPGRGYNQPQHF. CDR3 coding DNA: TGTGCCAGCAGCCCCCCCGGAAGGGGTTACAATCAGCCCCAGCATTTT. This chain joins TRBV6-1 and TRBJ1-5, with a tentative D call TRBD1 (5 bases). The ends were cut back, 6 bases at V and 3 bases at J, with 18 bases in the middle. CDR3 size: 16 residues. The germline CDR1 and CDR2 sequences are MNHNS and SASEGT.

V gene TRBV11-2 combines with J gene TRBJ2-7, with 11 bases aligning to TRBD2. The germline V gene encodes CDR1 SGHAT and CDR2 FQNNGV. With V trimmed by 2 bases and J by 3 bases, 3 bases remained unmatched. The CDR3 spans 15 residues. The CDR3 coding sequence is TGTGCCAGCAGCTTAACAGGACTAGCGGGCTACGAGCAGTACTTC. It translates to CASSLTGLAGYEQYF. Filled out from reference TRBV11-2 and TRBJ2-7, the complete variable domain reads EAGVAQSPRYKIIEKRQSVAFWCNPISGHATLYWYQQILGQGPKLLIQFQNNGVVDDSQLPKDRFSAERLKGVDSTLKIQPAKLEDSAVYLCASSLTGLAGYEQYFGPGTRLTVT.

The chain joins TRBV12-3 or TRBV12-4 to TRBJ2-1; D is unclear. The CDR3 spans 13 residues. V dropped 6 bases and J dropped 7 bases, with 13 bases sitting between them. DNA of the CDR3: TGTGCCAGCAGCCGATCGTCTGGGAATGAGCAGTTCTTC. Translation: CASSRSSGNEQFF.

This clonotype was counted at least ten times. The rearrangement uses TRBV28 and TRBJ2-2, with 9 bases aligning to TRBD2. CDR3 length equals 14 residues. CDR1 and CDR2 (germline): MDHEN, SYDVKM. V was pared by 7 bases and J by 6 bases, with 6 bases of the junction left unmatched. The CDR3 is CASTASGKAGELFF. CDR3 bases: TGTGCCAGCACGGCTAGCGGGAAGGCCGGGGAGCTGTTTTTT.

The sample holds many counts of this clonotype. The rearrangement links TRBV12-3 or TRBV12-4 to TRBJ1-6; a weak D match, TRBD1 (5 bases). V was shortened by 10 bases and J by 16 bases, with 14 bases between the two germline ends. The CDR3 is 10 residues long. Written as DNA, the CDR3 is TGTGCCAACATGGGGGGTGGACTCCACTTT. Translating it yields CANMGGGLHF.

Regarding this clonotype: One base away lies a much larger clone, so this may be a sequencing read error. The V call is TRBV27, the J call TRBJ1-2; D gene uncertain. The CDR3 is 12 amino acids. Germline V CDR1 and CDR2: MNHEY, SMNVEV (reference sequence). The CDR3 coding sequence is TGTGCCAGCAGTCCGAACGACTATGGCAACACCTTC. Amino acids: CASSPNDYGNTF.

This clonotype has a count of ten or more. This rearrangement joins TRBV6-1 to TRBJ1-1, with a tentative D call TRBD1 (5 bases). Deletions cut 4 bases from V and 6 bases from J, with 15 bases between. This CDR3 is 14 amino acids long. In germline, CDR1 is MNHNS, CDR2 SASEGT. As DNA, the CDR3 is TGTGCCAGCAGTGGTCTGGGGGTGGGGTCTGAAGCTTTCTTT. Its protein is CASSGLGVGSEAFF.

This clonotype was observed once. A much larger clonotype is one base distant, so this may be a read error. Because the CDR3 is missing its conserved closing phenylalanine or tryptophan, this is likely a read error. The genes are TRBV28 and TRBJ1-1; unclear D gene. Trimming removed 6 bases at V and 4 bases at J, with 15 bases between. CDR1 is MDHEN, CDR2 SYDVKM, per germline. This CDR3 comprises 14 residues. The CDR3 nucleotides read TGTGCCAGCAGGTCCGGAGGGCTCGGCACTGAAGCTTTCCTT. Translation: CASRSGGLGTEAFL.